This T cell receptor (beta chain) originates from a study of PD-L1 blockade in urothelial cancer. With 3 bases clipped from V and 1 base from J, the junction kept 5 bases outside the gene matches. Looked up from germline, CDR1 is SGDLS and CDR2 is YYNGEE. This CDR3 contains 16 residues. Here immunoSEQ multiplex PCR was the method, and the copy in TCRdb shows in-frame clones only, minus some. The data show some 100,000 clones, with 91% seen just once and around 0.92% held by the top ten. This TCR derives from an elderly woman with urothelial cancer. V is TRBV9 and J is TRBJ2-7, with 12 bases that match TRBD2. The input for sequencing was PBMCs, taken around atezolizumab (anti-PD-L1) treatment. The CDR3 region is CASSDRTSGVSYEQYF. CDR3 coding DNA: TGTGCCAGCAGCGACCGGACTAGCGGGGTTTCCTACGAGCAGTACTTC.